The TCR beta chain under discussion was sequenced for a study of T cell repertoires in cytomegalovirus infection. As for the study in general: Newly reported HLA-C-restricted and thoroughly characterized HLA-B-restricted CMV epitopes were employed. Public TCR beta signatures marked donors with CMV infection and the matching HLA. The study, taken as a whole, reports: Dominating the ex vivo response were HLA-C-restricted CMV-specific TCR beta clonotypes. Identification of carriers of CMV plus the relevant HLA was performed using cumulative public TCR beta family frequency.

Using its own MiXCR run on the reads, TCRdb lists one record per CDR3 protein. The repertoire holds about 770,000 distinct CDR3 sequences, almost 30% seen once, with about an eighth in the top ten. Trimming took 8 bases from V and 5 from J; bases not matched to a gene: 7. The CDR3 sequence is 13 residues long. Worth noting for this clonotype: No antigen is known for it.

This sequence originates from a human donor in good health (CMV status not recorded). Some clones in this sample may be carry-over from other donors' samples. The rearrangement joins TRBV5-3 to TRBJ2-3; 8 bases are shared with TRBD2. TRBV5-3 is treated as an ORF (open reading frame) with a function not yet certain. The specimen was cultured CD8+ T cells from PBMCs, collected from culture after CMV antigen stimulation. In DNA form, the CDR3 reads TGTGCCAGCAGGTTTCGGGGGGGAGATACGCAGTATTTT. Translating it yields CASRFRGGDTQYF.